The clone carrying this T cell receptor beta chain showed up just a few times. TCR beta cDNA was prepared out of about 510 ng total RNA by means of a constant-region primer. Libraries of TCR beta came from three nested multiplex PCR rounds with slightly modified ARM-PCR. Each CDR3 protein is one row after TCRdb ran MiXCR on the multiplex PCR reads. The sample consists of about 320,000 distinct CDR3 sequences, roughly two thirds of them appearing once. They got blood RNA out of unsorted whole blood and also pulled out germline DNA. This sample is drawn from a study of tumor-infiltrating lymphocytes in primary liver carcinoma. The specimen sequenced was peripheral blood. This sequence originates from a man in his forties or fifties with primary liver carcinoma and hepatitis B virus infection.

The CDR3 protein is CASSLKTSALYGYTF. The CDR3 region has the DNA TGCGCCAGCAGCTTGAAGACGTCGGCTCTATATGGCTACACCTTC. The rearrangement joins TRBV5-1 to TRBJ1-2; D ambiguous. The V gene lost 1 base and the J gene lost 5 bases, with 15 bases spanning the gap. Germline CDR1 and CDR2: SGHRS and YFSETQ. The CDR3 runs to 15 residues.